This T cell receptor beta chain comes out of a study of T cells after yellow fever vaccination. J gave up 3 bases and V 5 bases, and 4 bases lay outside the gene matches. The germline V gene has CDR1 SGHRS and CDR2 YFSETQ. This CDR3 spans 13 amino acids. Each CDR3 protein gets one entry after TCRdb re-called the 5' RACE reads with MiXCR. The sample lists over 120,000 distinct CDR3 sequences, under 8% occurring once. This clonotype was obtained from a man aged 25 to 40 who received the YFV17D yellow fever vaccine. V usage is TRBV5-1 and J usage is TRBJ2-7, with 8 bases lining up with TRBD1. The source material was CD4+ T cells sorted from PBMCs, sampled 10 days after the yellow fever booster vaccination. CDR3 region: CASRQGADYEQYF. CDR3 DNA sequence: TGCGCCAGCAGGCAGGGGGCTGACTACGAGCAGTACTTC. Together with reference TRBV5-1 and TRBJ2-7, the CDR3 gives the full variable domain: KAGVTQTPRYLIKTRGQQVTLSCSPISGHRSVSWYQQTPGQGLQFLFEYFSETQRNKGNFPGRFSGRQFSNSRSEMNVSTLELGDSALYLCASRQGADYEQYFGPGTRLTVT.